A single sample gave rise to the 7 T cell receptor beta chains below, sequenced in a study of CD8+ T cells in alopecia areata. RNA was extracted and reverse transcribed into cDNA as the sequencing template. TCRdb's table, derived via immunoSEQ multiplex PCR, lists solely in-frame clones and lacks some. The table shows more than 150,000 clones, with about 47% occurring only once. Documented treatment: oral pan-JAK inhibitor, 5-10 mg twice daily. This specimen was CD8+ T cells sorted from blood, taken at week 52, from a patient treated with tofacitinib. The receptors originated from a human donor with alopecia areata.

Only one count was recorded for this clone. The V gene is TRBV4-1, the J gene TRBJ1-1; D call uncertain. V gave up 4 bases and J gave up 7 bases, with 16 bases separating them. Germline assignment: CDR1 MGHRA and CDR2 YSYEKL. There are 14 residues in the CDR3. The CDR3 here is CASSRDSGRLEAFF. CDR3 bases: TGCGCCAGCAGCCGTGATTCAGGACGGCTTGAAGCTTTCTTT.

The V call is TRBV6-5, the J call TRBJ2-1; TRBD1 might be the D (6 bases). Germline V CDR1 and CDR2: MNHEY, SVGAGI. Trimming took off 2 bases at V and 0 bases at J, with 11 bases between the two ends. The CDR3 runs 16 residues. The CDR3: CASSYTDRSSYNEQFF. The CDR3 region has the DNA TGTGCCAGCAGTTACACCGACAGGAGCTCCTACAATGAGCAGTTCTTC.

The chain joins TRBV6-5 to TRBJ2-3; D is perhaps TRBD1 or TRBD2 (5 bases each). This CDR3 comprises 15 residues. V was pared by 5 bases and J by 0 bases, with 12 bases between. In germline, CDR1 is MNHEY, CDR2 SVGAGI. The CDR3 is CASSARDPSTDTQYF. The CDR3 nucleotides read TGTGCCAGCAGTGCCCGGGACCCTAGCACAGATACGCAGTATTTT.

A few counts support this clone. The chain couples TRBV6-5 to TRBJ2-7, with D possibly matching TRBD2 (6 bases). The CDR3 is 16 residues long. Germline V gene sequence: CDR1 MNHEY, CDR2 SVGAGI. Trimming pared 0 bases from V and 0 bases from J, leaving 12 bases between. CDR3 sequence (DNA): TGTGCCAGCAGTTACTCAAGCGGGCTAAGCTCCTACGAGCAGTACTTC. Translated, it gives CASSYSSGLSSYEQYF.

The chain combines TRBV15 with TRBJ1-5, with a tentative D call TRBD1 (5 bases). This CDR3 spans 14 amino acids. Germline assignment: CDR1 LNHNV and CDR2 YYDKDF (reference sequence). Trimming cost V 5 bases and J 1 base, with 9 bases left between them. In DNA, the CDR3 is TGTGCCACCAGCGTGGGACTGAGCAATCAGCCCCAGCATTTT. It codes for CATSVGLSNQPQHF.

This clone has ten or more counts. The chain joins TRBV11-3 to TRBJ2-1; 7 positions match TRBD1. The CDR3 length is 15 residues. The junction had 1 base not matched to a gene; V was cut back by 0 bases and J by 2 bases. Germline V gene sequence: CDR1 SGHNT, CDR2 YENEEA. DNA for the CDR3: TGTGCCAGCAGCTTAGAACAGGGGCCCTACAATGAGCAGTTCTTC. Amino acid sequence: CASSLEQGPYNEQFF.

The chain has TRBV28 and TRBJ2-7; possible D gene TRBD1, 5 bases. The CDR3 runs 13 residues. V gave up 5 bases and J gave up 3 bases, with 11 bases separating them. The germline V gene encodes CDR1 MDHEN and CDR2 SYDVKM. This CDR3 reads CASSQDTDYEQYF. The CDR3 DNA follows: TGTGCCAGCAGTCAGGACACGGACTACGAGCAGTACTTC.